The rows below give T cell receptor beta chains drawn from one sample of a study of cytomegalovirus exposure and HLA in healthy donors. Method: immunoSEQ multiplex PCR; TCRdb's copy keeps in-frame clones and lacks some. The data contain about 120,000 clones, 55% to 65% of them singletons. Sample: PBMCs. The receptors stem from a middle-aged woman in good health and CMV-seropositive. Each CDR3 is given with its conserved first and last residue. A D gene is named only where the DNA matches it firmly. Only some rows state a clone size, as once, few, many or a class for expanded clones.

DNA	CDR3	size	J	length	D	V
TGTGCCAGCTCCCCGGGGGGAATAGGCACTGAAGCTTTCTTT	CASSPGGIGTEAFF	NA	TRBJ1-1	14	NA	TRBV6-5
TGTGCCAGCAGTTTAAGGGGGCAAGAGACCCAGTACTTC	CASSLRGQETQYF	NA	TRBJ2-5	13	NA	TRBV27
TGTGCCAGCGGGAATCAGGGGACCGGGGAGCTGTTTTTT	CASGNQGTGELFF	NA	TRBJ2-2	13	NA	TRBV2
TGTGCCAGCAGCTTAGATGGCCGAGGGAAAGACTACTATGGCTACACCTTC	CASSLDGRGKDYYGYTF	NA	TRBJ1-2	17	NA	TRBV11-2
TGCGCCAGCAGCCTACTAGCGATTAGCTCCTACGAGCAGTACTTC	CASSLLAISSYEQYF	NA	TRBJ2-7	15	TRBD2	TRBV4-1
TGCGCCAGCAGCCAAGATAAGGGGATGGTCTCTGGAAACACCATATATTTT	CASSQDKGMVSGNTIYF	NA	TRBJ1-3	17	NA	TRBV4-1
TGTGCCATCAGCAAAACCGGGACAGGGGTACTCAATGAGCAGTTCTTC	CAISKTGTGVLNEQFF	NA	TRBJ2-1	16	TRBD1	TRBV10-3
TGTGCCAGCAGTTTATCTGCCGGTCCCCAACAGCCCCAGCATTTT	CASSLSAGPQQPQHF	NA	TRBJ1-5	15	NA	TRBV27
TGTGCCAGTAGTACGGTTTCAATCTACAGGGGCTACACCTTC	CASSTVSIYRGYTF	NA	TRBJ1-2	14	NA	TRBV19
TGTGCCAGCAGTGCGAGACAGGGGACCTATGGCTACACCTTC	CASSARQGTYGYTF	once	TRBJ1-2	14	TRBD1	TRBV6-1
TGCGCCAGCAGTAAGGCAGGGACCGGGGAGCTGTTTTTT	CASSKAGTGELFF	NA	TRBJ2-2	13	NA	TRBV5-1
TGTGCCAGCAGCTTTGTAGGGGGCGCAGAGACCCAGTACTTC	CASSFVGGAETQYF	NA	TRBJ2-5	14	TRBD1	TRBV5-5
TGCGCCAGCAGCCAAGTCGAACAGGCAACTAATGAAAAACTGTTTTTT	CASSQVEQATNEKLFF	NA	TRBJ1-4	16	NA	TRBV4-3
TGTGCCAGCAGCGGGGGGGGACCTCCGGGCACAGATACGCAGTATTTT	CASSGGGPPGTDTQYF	few	TRBJ2-3	16	TRBD2	TRBV9
TGTGCCTGGGACGAGCGTTCACGTTCCTCCTACGAGCAGTACTTC	CAWDERSRSSYEQYF	NA	TRBJ2-7	15	NA	TRBV30
TGTGCCAGCAGTGATTTTGAGATGTGGAGAGGCGAGACCCAGTACTTC	CASSDFEMWRGETQYF	once	TRBJ2-5	16	NA	TRBV6-1
TGTGCCAGCAGCGCCTTTGAGGGTTGGAAGCAGTTCTTC	CASSAFEGWKQFF	few	TRBJ2-1	13	NA	TRBV11-2
TGTGCCTGGAGCCGTGAGGTTGTGGCGAACAGGGAAAAACTGTTTTTT	CAWSREVVANREKLFF	NA	TRBJ1-4	16	NA	TRBV30
TGTGCCAGCAGCTTGGCCAACCAAGAGACCCAGTACTTC	CASSLANQETQYF	NA	TRBJ2-5	13	NA	TRBV5-8
TGTGCCAGCAGCTTTTTCACGGGGTCGATGAACACTGAAGCTTTCTTT	CASSFFTGSMNTEAFF	once	TRBJ1-1	16	NA	TRBV11-1
TGTGCCAGCAGTTTGGGGGACAGGGGGATCTACGAGCAGTACTTC	CASSLGDRGIYEQYF	NA	TRBJ2-7	15	TRBD1	TRBV27
TGTGCCAGCACCGAACCAGGGTGGCTGAGAGAGACCCAGTACTTC	CASTEPGWLRETQYF	NA	TRBJ2-5	15	NA	TRBV6-1
TGTGCCAGCAGCCCGAGAGGGACTAGCGGGAGCGGCGAGCAGTACTTC	CASSPRGTSGSGEQYF	few	TRBJ2-7	16	TRBD2	TRBV11-3
TGTGCCAGTAGTATTGACTTAACGTCCTACAATGAGCAGTTCTTC	CASSIDLTSYNEQFF	NA	TRBJ2-1	15	NA	TRBV19
TGTGCCAGCAGCTCCGACAGCTCCTATAATTCACCCCTCCACTTT	CASSSDSSYNSPLHF	NA	TRBJ1-6	15	NA	TRBV7-9
TGTGCCTGGAGTCACAGGGGCGACACTGAAGCTTTCTTT	CAWSHRGDTEAFF	NA	TRBJ1-1	13	TRBD1	TRBV30
TGTGCCAGCAGCGTAGCTAGCGGGATAGGACCGGAGACCCAGTACTTC	CASSVASGIGPETQYF	few	TRBJ2-5	16	TRBD2	TRBV9
TGTGCCAGCAGCCAAGATTCGGGCGGGAGGGCCTACGAGCAGTACTTC	CASSQDSGGRAYEQYF	NA	TRBJ2-7	16	TRBD2	TRBV14